A single T cell receptor (beta chain) is shown here with its context. The germline V gene encodes CDR1 SGHNT and CDR2 YYREEE (reference sequence). The CDR3 spans 16 residues. Trimming at V came to 0 bases and at J to 0 bases, leaving 4 bases not matched to a gene. Using immunoSEQ multiplex PCR, the repertoire was profiled, and TCRdb retains in-frame clones only, with some absent. The sample holds 60,000 or so clones, over 65% seen once. The data originate from a study of radiotherapy plus CTLA-4 blockade in lung cancer. The chain has TRBV5-4 and TRBJ2-3, with 7 bases matching TRBD2. This receptor was identified in a human donor with non-small cell lung cancer who had a partial response to radiotherapy plus ipilimumab. The sample here was peripheral blood, taken from a patient treated with radiotherapy plus ipilimumab. The CDR3 region has the DNA TGTGCCAGCAGCTTGGGAGCGGGGCGTAGCACAGATACGCAGTATTTT. Translating gives CASSLGAGRSTDTQYF. Full variable domain (rest looked up from reference TRBV5-4 and TRBJ2-3): ETGVTQSPTHLIKTRGQQVTLRCSSQSGHNTVSWYQQALGQGPQFIFQYYREEENGRGNFPPRFSGLQFPNYSSELNVNALELDDSALYLCASSLGAGRSTDTQYFGPGTRLTVL.